Each of the 13 T cell receptor beta chains below was sequenced from the same sample in a study of low-dose radiotherapy and immunotherapy resistance in tumors. Stated time point: before trial treatment. First-strand cDNA used TRAV- and TRBV-specific primers, covering alpha and beta chains. TCRs were amplified for approximately 21 PCR cycles with a constant-region primer and V-primer adapter. TCRdb fed the reads into MiXCR, producing one record per CDR3 protein. This sample yields 65,000 to 90,000 distinct CDR3 sequences, of which 15% to 20% are seen a single time; over 4.5% belongs to the top ten. This material consisted of PBMCs, taken before treatment. Receptors were obtained from a male donor with prostate cancer.

The chain combines TRBV6-4 with TRBJ2-1; D gene unclear. Germline V CDR1 and CDR2: MRHNA, SNTAGT. The CDR3 contains 13 residues. Deletions cut 6 bases from V and 7 bases from J, with 13 bases between. This chain's CDR3 is CASSAELANEQFF. In nucleotides, the CDR3 is TGTGCCAGCAGCGCCGAGCTGGCGAATGAGCAGTTCTTC.

Many counts were recorded for this clonotype. This CDR3 reads CASSRSGQGETKQYF. The CDR3 DNA reads as TGTGCCAGCAGTCGATCGGGACAGGGGGAAACAAAGCAGTACTTC. The rearrangement uses TRBV28 and TRBJ2-7; TRBD1 matches at 11 bases. Germline trimming cut 5 bases from V and 8 bases from J; bases unmatched to any gene: 11. Germline V gene data show CDR1 as MDHEN and CDR2 as SYDVKM. There are 15 residues in the CDR3.

This chain joins TRBV14 and TRBJ2-2; TRBD2 matches 9 bases. This CDR3 region has 15 residues. Germline V lookup: CDR1 SGHDN, CDR2 FVKESK. V lost 2 bases and J lost 6; bases outside the gene matches: 4. The CDR3 loop is CASSQFRGGAGELFF. The CDR3 DNA sequence: TGTGCCAGCAGCCAATTCCGCGGGGGGGCCGGGGAGCTGTTTTTT.

At least ten counts were recorded for this clonotype. The chain is built from TRBV28 and TRBJ2-7, with TRBD2 as a possible D gene (6 bases). In germline, CDR1 is MDHEN, CDR2 SYDVKM. V shed 5 bases and J shed 4 bases, with 12 bases lying between them. The CDR3 spans 13 residues. The CDR3 loop reads CASSPPGEYEQYF. The CDR3 bases are TGTGCCAGCAGTCCCCCGGGAGAATACGAGCAGTACTTC.

The rearrangement joins TRBV4-2 to TRBJ2-7, with TRBD2 matching over 11 bases. The CDR3 has 14 amino acids. J lost 7 bases, V lost 0 bases, and 2 bases had no gene match. CDR1 and CDR2 (germline): LGHNA, YNFKEQ. The CDR3 spells CASSQETSGIEQYF. The DNA for the CDR3 is TGTGCCAGCAGCCAAGAGACTAGCGGGATTGAGCAGTACTTC.

This clonotype was seen many times. The rearrangement joins TRBV11-1 to TRBJ2-2; D is unresolved. The length of the CDR3 is 13 residues. Germline V gene lookup returns CDR1 SGHAT and CDR2 FQDESV (reference sequence). Trimming took off 3 bases at V and 5 bases at J, with 7 bases between the two ends. CDR3 in amino acids: CASSLSSTGELFF. The CDR3 DNA reads as TGTGCCAGCAGCTTGAGTAGTACCGGGGAGCTGTTTTTT.

This clonotype was found many times. The J gene is TRBJ2-2, the V gene TRBV11-2; no clear D. CDR3 length: 14 residues. Deletions cut 0 bases from V and 4 bases from J, with 6 bases between. CDR1 and CDR2 (germline): SGHAT, FQNNGV. Here the CDR3 DNA reads TGTGCCAGCAGCTTAGATCCGAGCACCGGGGAGCTGTTTTTT. The encoded protein is CASSLDPSTGELFF.

This clonotype was counted many times. The chain carries TRBV29-1 and TRBJ1-4; the D gene is possibly TRBD1 (5 bases). Germline loops: CDR1 SQVTM, CDR2 ANQGSEA. This CDR3 spans 14 amino acids. V was cut by 7 bases and J by 4 bases, with 16 bases left in between. The CDR3 spells CSGRMGRNNEKLFF. The CDR3 nucleotides read TGCAGCGGCAGGATGGGACGGAATAATGAAAAACTGTTTTTT.

This clonotype was recorded many times. The chain combines TRBV4-1 with TRBJ2-3; unclear D gene. There are 16 residues in the CDR3. CDR1 is MGHRA and CDR2 is YSYEKL in the germline V gene. V was trimmed by 0 bases and J by 0 bases, leaving 10 bases between them. The CDR3 reads CASSQESAISTDTQYF. In nucleotides, the CDR3 is TGCGCCAGCAGCCAAGAGTCGGCCATAAGCACAGATACGCAGTATTTT.

There are many counts of this clonotype. The chain links TRBV7-2 to TRBJ2-5; TRBD1 matches 12 bases. With V trimmed by 5 bases and J by 5 bases, 6 bases remained unmatched. Germline V gene lookup returns CDR1 SGHTA and CDR2 FQGNSA. The CDR3 contains 15 residues. The CDR3 loop is CASSPGQGATETQYF. In nucleotides, the CDR3 is TGTGCCAGCAGCCCGGGACAGGGGGCTACGGAGACCCAGTACTTC.

This clonotype was seen ten or more times. This chain links TRBV6-5 with TRBJ1-4; TRBD1 is a possible D gene (6 bases). The CDR3 runs 16 residues. Trimming cost V 5 bases and J 10 bases, with 23 bases left between them. Germline CDR1 MNHEY, CDR2 SVGAGI. CDR3 DNA: TGTGCCAGCAGTCAGGGGACCGCGCGGGTCGAACGAAAACTGTTTTTT. Translated, it gives CASSQGTARVERKLFF.

The sample holds a few counts of this clonotype. The rearrangement uses TRBV12-3 or TRBV12-4 and TRBJ2-1; 8 nucleotides line up with TRBD1. The CDR3 has 15 amino acids. Trimming at V came to 5 bases and at J to 0 bases, leaving 3 bases not matched to a gene. CDR3 loop: CASSTDRGSYNEQFF. The CDR3 DNA reads TGTGCCAGCAGTACCGACAGGGGCTCCTACAATGAGCAGTTCTTC.

This clonotype appeared many times. V is TRBV20-1 and J is TRBJ1-5; unclear D gene. The CDR3 sequence is 14 residues long. CDR1 and CDR2 (germline): DFQATT, SNEGSKA (reference sequence). Trimming took 4 bases from V and 2 from J, leaving 12 bases between them. The CDR3 spells CSAIDGDGNQPQHF. The DNA for the CDR3 is TGCAGTGCTATTGACGGGGATGGCAATCAGCCCCAGCATTTT.